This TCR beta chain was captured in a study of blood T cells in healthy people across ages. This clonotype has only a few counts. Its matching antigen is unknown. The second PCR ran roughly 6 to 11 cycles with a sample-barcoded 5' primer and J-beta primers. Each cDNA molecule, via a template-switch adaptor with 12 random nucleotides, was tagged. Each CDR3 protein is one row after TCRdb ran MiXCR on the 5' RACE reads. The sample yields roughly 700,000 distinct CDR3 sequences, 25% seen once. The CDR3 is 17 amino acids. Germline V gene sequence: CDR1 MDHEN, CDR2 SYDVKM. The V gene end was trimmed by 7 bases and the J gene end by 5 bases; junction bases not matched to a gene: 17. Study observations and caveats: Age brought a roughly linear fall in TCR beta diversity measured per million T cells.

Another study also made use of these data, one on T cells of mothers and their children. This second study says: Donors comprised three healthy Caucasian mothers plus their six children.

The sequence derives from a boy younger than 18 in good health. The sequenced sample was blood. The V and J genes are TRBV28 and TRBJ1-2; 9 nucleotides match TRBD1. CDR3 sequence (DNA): TGTGCCAGCACCATATTACAGGGGGCCACTTACAAGTATGGCTACACCTTC. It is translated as CASTILQGATYKYGYTF.